The rows below give T cell receptor beta chains drawn from one sample of a study of neurological immune-mediated disorders. TCRdb re-analysed the 5' RACE reads in MiXCR, keeping a single row per CDR3 protein. In the table there are 93,000 or so distinct CDR3 sequences, 11% of which are singletons. The specimen sequenced was PBMCs. These receptors originate from a female donor with HTLV-1-associated myelopathy (HAM/TSP). CDR3s include the opening cysteine and the closing phenylalanine or tryptophan. D genes are given only for firm matches. Clone size is shown for a subset of rows, as once, few, many or a class of expanded clone.

J	V	size	D	DNA	CDR3
TRBJ2-2	TRBV5-6	few	.	TGTGCCAGCAGCACCACGGGGGTCGCCGGGGAGCTGTTTTTT	CASSTTGVAGELFF
TRBJ2-2	TRBV20-1	many	.	TGCAGTGCTAGAGGCGTTGTGGGGGAGCTGTTTTTT	CSARGVVGELFF
TRBJ2-3	TRBV5-1	many	.	TGCGCCAGCAGCTTGTACCAGGGCAGCACAGATACGCAGTATTTT	CASSLYQGSTDTQYF
TRBJ1-5	TRBV7-9	many	TRBD1	TGTGCCAGCAGCTTAGCCTGGGGACAGGGGAATCAGCCCCAGCATTTT	CASSLAWGQGNQPQHF
TRBJ2-4	TRBV28	many	TRBD2	TGTGCCAGCAGAACGGGGGGAAACATTCAGTACTTC	CASRTGGNIQYF
TRBJ1-1	TRBV5-1	many	.	TGCGCCAGCAGCTTGAGGCAGGGGTTGAACACTGAAGCTTTCTTT	CASSLRQGLNTEAFF
TRBJ1-1	TRBV20-1	few	.	TGCAGTGCTAGAGGAGACGGGAACACTGAAGCTTTCTTT	CSARGDGNTEAFF
TRBJ1-6	TRBV20-1	many	.	TGCAGTGCTAGAGATCCAGGTCCCAATTCACCCCTCCACTTT	CSARDPGPNSPLHF
TRBJ1-1	TRBV4-1	many	.	TGCGCCAGCAGCCAAGCAGGGTGGGCTGAAGCTTTCTTT	CASSQAGWAEAFF
TRBJ2-6	TRBV5-1	few	.	TGCGCCAGCAGCCCGGACGGCTCTGGGGCCAACGTCCTGACTTTC	CASSPDGSGANVLTF
TRBJ1-1	TRBV3-1	few	.	TGTGCCAGCAGCAACGGGAGGGAAGCTTTCTTT	CASSNGREAFF
TRBJ1-5	TRBV5-8	many	.	TGTGCCAGCAGCTTTATATTGGACATTAACAATCAGCCCCAGCATTTT	CASSFILDINNQPQHF
TRBJ2-3	TRBV14	few	.	TGTGCCAGCAGCCTCTCCTTGGGGGGCCCCACAGATACGCAGTATTTT	CASSLSLGGPTDTQYF
TRBJ2-7	TRBV5-1	.	TRBD1	TGCGCCAGCAAACCACAGGGGTCAAGCTCCTACGAGCAGTACTTC	CASKPQGSSSYEQYF
TRBJ1-1	TRBV5-1	many	.	TGCGCCAGCCCCCTCGGGGGCACTGAAGCTTTCTTT	CASPLGGTEAFF
TRBJ2-3	TRBV5-1	many	TRBD2	TGCGCCAGCAGCTTTCGGGGGGGTAGCACAGATACGCAGTATTTT	CASSFRGGSTDTQYF
TRBJ1-3	TRBV2	.	.	TGTGCCAGCAGTAGAGTGCCTGGAAACACCATATATTTT	CASSRVPGNTIYF
TRBJ1-1	TRBV5-1	many	TRBD1	TGCGCCAGCAGCTTGATGGGACAGGGGAACACTGAAGCTTTCTTT	CASSLMGQGNTEAFF
TRBJ1-2	TRBV5-1	many	.	TGCGCCAGCAGCTTATCTATGAGTGGCTACACCTTC	CASSLSMSGYTF
TRBJ2-7	TRBV12-3/TRBV12-4	few	.	TGTGCCAGCAGTTTCCAGGGCTCCTACGAGCAGTACTTC	CASSFQGSYEQYF
TRBJ2-3	TRBV6-1	many	.	TGTGCCAGCAGTGAACCCCCGACAGGGAGGGGGAATACGCAGTATTTT	CASSEPPTGRGNTQYF
TRBJ1-2	TRBV20-1	many	.	TGCAGTACTTCTCTCAGGGGCGGCTATGGCTACACCTTC	CSTSLRGGYGYTF
TRBJ2-7	TRBV5-1	many	TRBD2	TGCGCCAGCAGCTTCGGGGGGAGGAACGAGCAGTACTTC	CASSFGGRNEQYF
TRBJ2-3	TRBV5-6	few	TRBD2	TGTGCCAGCAGCTTGACTAGCGGGGAGTTTAGCACAGATACGCAGTATTTT	CASSLTSGEFSTDTQYF
TRBJ2-2	TRBV7-9	many	.	TGTGCCAGCAGCCCGACCCGGACACCGATGAACACCGGGGAGCTGTTTTTT	CASSPTRTPMNTGELFF
TRBJ2-2	TRBV3-1	many	TRBD1	TGTGCCAGCAGCCAAGAACGGACAGGGGGGACCGGGGAGCTGTTTTTT	CASSQERTGGTGELFF
TRBJ2-7	TRBV10-2	many	TRBD2	TGCGCCACCGGGCTACTAGCGAGGTTTTCCGAGCAGTACTTC	CATGLLARFSEQYF
TRBJ1-1	TRBV5-1	many	.	TGCGCCAGCAGCTTGGAGGGCACTGAAGCTTTCTTT	CASSLEGTEAFF
TRBJ2-5	TRBV5-6	many	.	TGTGCCAGCAGCTTGGTGGGGCAAGAGACCCAGTACTTC	CASSLVGQETQYF
TRBJ2-1	TRBV29-1	many	.	TGCAGCGTTGAGAGGACTTCGGGTTCGGATGAGCAGTTCTTC	CSVERTSGSDEQFF
TRBJ2-7	TRBV5-4	many	TRBD1	TGTGCCAGCAGCATCAGGACAGGGGGCGAGAACGAGCAGTACTTC	CASSIRTGGENEQYF
TRBJ2-2	TRBV20-1	.	TRBD2	TGCAGTGCTAGAGATAGAGCGGGGGGTGGGAACACCTGGGAGCTGTTTTTT	CSARDRAGGGNTWELFF
TRBJ2-4	TRBV5-5	many	TRBD2	TGTGCCAGCAGCGCGGGGACTAGCGGGGGGGCTGGCAAAAACATTCAGTACTTC	CASSAGTSGGAGKNIQYF
TRBJ2-3	TRBV9	medium-sized	.	TGTGCCAGCAGCGTAACAAATACGCAGTATTTT	CASSVTNTQYF
TRBJ2-5	TRBV20-1	many	TRBD2	TGCAGTGCTACCCCGAATAGCGGGGGGGCCCAAGAGACCCAGTACTTC	CSATPNSGGAQETQYF
TRBJ2-3	TRBV7-2	many	.	TGTGCCAGCAGCTTCAGTCGCTTACTCGAGGCAGATACGCAGTATTTT	CASSFSRLLEADTQYF
TRBJ2-3	TRBV28	many	.	TGTGCCAGCAGTGGAACGGGGAAGGGCACAGATACGCAGTATTTT	CASSGTGKGTDTQYF
TRBJ1-6	TRBV5-1	many	TRBD1	TGCGCCAGCAGCGGACAGGGGGATAATTCACCCCTCCACTTT	CASSGQGDNSPLHF
TRBJ2-2	TRBV10-3	many	.	TGTGCCGTTTCGGTCATGAACACCGGGGAGCTGTTTTTT	CAVSVMNTGELFF
TRBJ2-6	TRBV10-3	many	.	TGTGCCATCACTAACCACCTGAGCTCTGGGGCCAACGTCCTGACTTTC	CAITNHLSSGANVLTF
TRBJ2-7	TRBV5-1	many	TRBD1	TGCGCCAGCAGTATACAGGGGGGAGCCACCTACGAGCAGTACTTC	CASSIQGGATYEQYF
TRBJ1-3	TRBV5-6	many	TRBD1	TGTGCCAGCAGCTTCACAGGGGCTGAGTTCTTCGCCATATATTTT	CASSFTGAEFFAIYF
TRBJ1-3	TRBV3-1	.	.	TGTGCAAGCAGCCAAGATGCAGGGCCCCGGGACTTCCATTTT	CASSQDAGPRDFHF
TRBJ2-1	TRBV7-8	many	.	TGTGCCAGCAGCTTATCGGCTAGCGCCAATGAGCAGTTCTTC	CASSLSASANEQFF
TRBJ2-1	TRBV5-1	many	.	TGCGCCAGCAGCACTTGGACGGACTACTCCTACAATGAGCAGTTCTTC	CASSTWTDYSYNEQFF
TRBJ2-2	TRBV5-1	many	TRBD1	TGCGCCAGCAGCCCGACAGGGGGAGACACCGGGGAGCTGTTTTTT	CASSPTGGDTGELFF
TRBJ2-5	TRBV2	many	.	TGTGCCAGCAGTGACTCGATAGACAGGAGGGAGACCCAGTACTTC	CASSDSIDRRETQYF
TRBJ1-1	TRBV29-1	many	.	TGCAGCGTTCTAGGGCAGGGAATGAACACTGAAGCTTTCTTT	CSVLGQGMNTEAFF
TRBJ2-7	TRBV20-1	many	.	TGCAGTGCTAGAGGGACACGCTACGAGCAGTACTTC	CSARGTRYEQYF
TRBJ2-7	TRBV7-2	.	TRBD1	TGTGCCAGCAGCTTAGCTGGACAGGGAATCTACGAGCAGTACTTC	CASSLAGQGIYEQYF
TRBJ1-6	TRBV6-5	many	.	TGTGCCAGCAGTTGGGCAGGTTCACCCCTCCACTTT	CASSWAGSPLHF
TRBJ2-3	TRBV20-1	many	.	TGCAGTGCTAGTAACAGGCGCACAGATACGCAGTATTTT	CSASNRRTDTQYF
TRBJ2-2	TRBV7-8	many	.	TGTGCCAGCAGCTTAGGGGTCAGCGGGGAGCTGTTTTTT	CASSLGVSGELFF
TRBJ2-7	TRBV5-5	many	.	TGTGCCAGCAGCTTGCTTTCGAGAACCAATTCCTACGAGCAGTACTTC	CASSLLSRTNSYEQYF
TRBJ2-2	TRBV28	many	.	TGTGCCAGCAGTTTGTGGGATACCGGGGAGCTGTTTTTT	CASSLWDTGELFF
TRBJ2-1	TRBV7-3	many	TRBD2	TGTGCCAGCAGCCCTAGCGGGGGGGCCTACAATGAGCAGTTCTTC	CASSPSGGAYNEQFF
TRBJ2-7	TRBV6-6	few	.	TGTGCCAGCAGTTCGGACCCCCCGAGTTACGAGCAGTACTTC	CASSSDPPSYEQYF
TRBJ2-7	TRBV20-1	many	.	TGCAGTGCTCGTCCCGGGGGAGGCTACGAGCAGTACTTC	CSARPGGGYEQYF
TRBJ2-2	TRBV5-1	many	.	TGCGCCAGCAGCTCCATTGGAGGGGGGACCGGGGAGCTGTTTTTT	CASSSIGGGTGELFF
TRBJ2-2	TRBV3-1	medium-sized	TRBD1	TGTGCCAGCAGCCGTTACCGGGACAGGGACACCGGGGAGCTGTTTTTT	CASSRYRDRDTGELFF